A single sample gave rise to the 9 T cell receptor beta chains below, sequenced in a study of beta chain features in type 1 diabetes. These receptors' targets are unknown. Expressed TCRB transcripts were sequenced because the isolated RNA had all been reverse transcribed beforehand. Measured with immunoSEQ multiplex PCR; TCRdb has only the in-frame clones, and not every one. The data contain more than 95,000 clones, over 25% of them singletons. General observations from the study: Within each of all four CD4+ subsets, Type 1 diabetes patients had TCRB CDR3s that were moderately but significantly shorter.

Sequencing used central memory CD4+ T cells from blood. These receptors all stem from a woman between 18 and 30 years old with type 1 diabetes.

This clone was seen more than once but under ten times. The chain has TRBV6-1 and TRBJ2-7; 8 bases align to TRBD2. CDR3 size: 16 residues. V was clipped by 1 base and J by 4 bases; unmatched bases: 9. Per the germline V gene, CDR1 is MNHNS and CDR2 is SASEGT. The CDR3 DNA reads as TGTGCCAGCAGTGAAGGGGGTAGCGGGGACCCTTACGAGCAGTACGTC. This encodes CASSEGGSGDPYEQYV.

The rearrangement links TRBV5-1 to TRBJ2-3; unclear D gene. The CDR3 has 12 amino acids. Deletions cut 0 bases from V and 6 bases from J, with 5 bases between. Germline values: CDR1 SGHRS, CDR2 YFSETQ. CDR3 loop: CASSLVEDTQYF. Written as DNA, the CDR3 is TGCGCCAGCAGCTTGGTGGAGGATACGCAGTATTTT. Variable domain in full (rest from reference TRBV5-1 and TRBJ2-3): KAGVTQTPRYLIKTRGQQVTLSCSPISGHRSVSWYQQTPGQGLQFLFEYFSETQRNKGNFPGRFSGRQFSNSRSEMNVSTLELGDSALYLCASSLVEDTQYFGPGTRLTVL.

This clone was counted many times. The rearrangement uses TRBV5-1 and TRBJ2-1; TRBD2 aligns across 7 bases. CDR3 size: 15 residues. Trimming took 7 bases from V and 8 from J; bases not matched to a gene: 15. Germline-derived CDR1 and CDR2 are SGHRS and YFSETQ. Written as DNA, the CDR3 is TGCGCCAGCCGACCCCTAGCGGACCCGGGGGATGAGCAGTTCTTC. Residues: CASRPLADPGDEQFF.

The J gene is TRBJ1-5, the V gene TRBV30; D perhaps matches TRBD1 (5 bases). The CDR3 sequence is 16 residues long. Germline-derived CDR1 and CDR2 are GTSNPN and SVGIG (reference sequence). The V gene lost 2 bases and the J gene lost 0 bases, with 14 bases spanning the gap. DNA of the CDR3: TGTGCCTGGAGTCGGGTAGGGGCCTATAGCAATCAGCCCCAGCATTTT. Translated: CAWSRVGAYSNQPQHF.

This clone was seen a handful of times. The V gene is TRBV7-9, the J gene TRBJ1-4, with 7 bases lining up with TRBD1. From germline, CDR1 is SEHNR and CDR2 FQNEAQ (reference sequence). The ends lost 1 base at V and 8 bases at J; junction bases unmatched: 13. This CDR3 has 17 amino acids. CDR3 in amino acids: CASSLGDGDSYLEKLFF. DNA for the CDR3: TGTGCCAGCAGCTTAGGGGATGGGGACAGCTACTTAGAAAAACTGTTTTTT.

The J gene is TRBJ1-4, the V gene TRBV5-4; 7 bases are a match to TRBD1. CDR3 size: 16 residues. Trimming removed 0 bases from V and 0 bases from J; junction bases left unmatched: 2. Germline V gene lookup returns CDR1 SGHNT and CDR2 YYREEE (reference sequence). CDR3 in DNA: TGTGCCAGCAGCTTGGCCCAGGGGGCAACTAATGAAAAACTGTTTTTT. It encodes CASSLAQGATNEKLFF.

This clone was detected only a few times. The chain combines TRBV6-5 with TRBJ2-2; 7 nucleotides line up with TRBD1. Germline CDR1 is MNHEY and CDR2 is SVGAGI. J gave up 6 bases and V 5 bases, and 3 bases lay outside the gene matches. This CDR3 comprises 13 residues. In DNA, the CDR3 is TGTGCCAGCAGTCGACAGGGCCCCGGGGAGCTGTTTTTT. Protein: CASSRQGPGELFF.

This clone was counted between two and nine times. The chain links TRBV25-1 to TRBJ2-5; TRBD1 is a possible D gene (5 bases). The CDR3 contains 17 residues. Germline CDR1 and CDR2: MGHDK and SYGVNS. V lost 5 bases to trimming and J lost 5 bases, with 24 bases between them. The CDR3 here is CASSPPTRRGHGETQYF. DNA for the CDR3: TGTGCCAGCAGTCCCCCAACGAGAAGGGGTCATGGGGAGACCCAGTACTTC.

This chain joins TRBV11-2 and TRBJ2-5; the D is unclear. The CDR3 has 13 residues. CDR1 and CDR2 from the germline V gene are SGHAT and FQNNGV. Trimming took off 1 base at V and 5 bases at J, with 8 bases between the two ends. CDR3 bases: TGTGCCAGCAGCTTAGCCGGTCTGGAGACCCAGTACTTC. Protein product: CASSLAGLETQYF. The whole variable domain, filled in from reference TRBV11-2 and TRBJ2-5, reads EAGVAQSPRYKIIEKRQSVAFWCNPISGHATLYWYQQILGQGPKLLIQFQNNGVVDDSQLPKDRFSAERLKGVDSTLKIQPAKLEDSAVYLCASSLAGLETQYFGPGTRLLVL.